The rows below give T cell receptor beta chains drawn from one sample of a study of blood T cell repertoires in COVID-19. Profiling relied on immunoSEQ multiplex PCR, and the TCRdb table lists in-frame clones only, not all of them. Found here are 65,000 to 85,000 clones, roughly 90% of them singletons; the top ten hold around 4.4%. Material: peripheral blood. The receptor source for this set is a man aged 50 to 59 with active COVID-19. CDR3s include the opening cysteine and the closing phenylalanine or tryptophan. The order of the fields is clone size, V gene, D gene, J gene, CDR3 DNA, CDR3 protein. D genes are given only for firm matches. Size tells how often a clone was seen (once, few, many) or the class of an expanded clone, and some rows leave it out.

>.|TRBV12-3/TRBV12-4|TRBD1|TRBJ1-6
TGTGCCAGTCGACAGGGGCCTAATTCACCCCTCCACTTT
CASRQGPNSPLHF
>.|TRBV5-1|TRBD1|TRBJ2-7
TGCGCCAGCAGCTTGGCAGGGGGCTCCTACGAGCAGTACTTC
CASSLAGGSYEQYF
>.|TRBV3-1/TRBV3-2|TRBD1|TRBJ1-2
TGTGCCAGCAGCCGCGACAGGGCTTGGGGCTACACCTTC
CASSRDRAWGYTF
>few|TRBV6-5|.|TRBJ2-7
TGTGCCAGCAGCCAATCTCGAGGGGAGCAGTACTTC
CASSQSRGEQYF
>.|TRBV2|.|TRBJ1-6
TGTGCCAGCATCGGCAGGGCGGATTCACCCCTCCACTTT
CASIGRADSPLHF
>once|TRBV18|.|TRBJ2-7
TGTGCCAGCTCACCACGGGACAGCGGGCACGAGCAGTACTTC
CASSPRDSGHEQYF
>.|TRBV6-2/TRBV6-3|TRBD1|TRBJ1-6
TGTGCCAGCAGTACTCTTGGACAGGGAAGAGTGAATTCACCCCTCCACTTT
CASSTLGQGRVNSPLHF
>once|TRBV5-4|TRBD1|TRBJ1-1
TGTGCCAGCAGCCGGAAGGGGGCGAACACTGAAGCTTTCTTT
CASSRKGANTEAFF
>.|TRBV5-1|.|TRBJ1-1
TGCGCCAGCAGCTTGGGCCCTAGCGGGACACGAAATTTCATGAACACTGAAGCTTTCTTT
CASSLGPSGTRNFMNTEAFF
>.|TRBV25-1|TRBD1|TRBJ1-1
TGTGCCAGCAGTGAATCGGGACAGTTGAGGAACACTGAAGCTTTCTTT
CASSESGQLRNTEAFF
>few|TRBV6-5|.|TRBJ2-1
TGTGCCAGCAGTTACGCGGTGGGGGCCCAGTTCTTC
CASSYAVGAQFF
>.|TRBV12-5|TRBD2|TRBJ2-3
TGTGCTAGTGGCTGGGGACTAGCGGGGGGACGCACAGATACGCAGTATTTT
CASGWGLAGGRTDTQYF
>.|TRBV28|.|TRBJ2-7
TGTGCCAGCCAGACAGACTCAGGGGAGCAGTACTTC
CASQTDSGEQYF
>.|TRBV7-9|.|TRBJ2-1
TGTGCCAGCAGCTTAGAGCTAGCTATCTACAATGAGCAGTTCTTC
CASSLELAIYNEQFF
>.|TRBV19|.|TRBJ1-2
TGTGCCAGTAGTATCGACGGGTTCTATGGCTACACCTTC
CASSIDGFYGYTF
>few|TRBV6-5|TRBD2|TRBJ2-1
TGTGCCAGCAGTTACCAAGGACTAGCGGATTACAATGAGCAGTTCTTC
CASSYQGLADYNEQFF
>.|TRBV3-1/TRBV3-2|.|TRBJ2-7
TGTGCCAGCAGCCAAGTCGGGGGGCGGAACTACGAGCAGTACTTC
CASSQVGGRNYEQYF
>few|TRBV18|.|TRBJ2-7
TGTGCCAGCTCACGGACAAAAGCCCTTTACGAGCAGTACTTC
CASSRTKALYEQYF
>.|TRBV28|TRBD1|TRBJ2-7
TGTGCCAGCAGACGCACAGGGGGATCCTACGAGCAGTACTTC
CASRRTGGSYEQYF
>.|TRBV9|TRBD1|TRBJ2-3
TGTGCCAGCAGCGTGGGAGACAGGGGGCTTGCAGATACGCAGTATTTT
CASSVGDRGLADTQYF
>.|TRBV7-9|TRBD1|TRBJ2-1
TGTGCCAGCAGCTTGGCCGACAGGGGTTACTACAATGAGCAGTTCTTC
CASSLADRGYYNEQFF
>.|TRBV5-1|.|TRBJ2-2
TGCGCCAGCAGGCCTCAGGGGCTGAACACCGGGGAGCTGTTTTTT
CASRPQGLNTGELFF
>once|TRBV24-1|TRBD1|TRBJ1-2
TGTGCCACCAGCGCAGGGGGCTATGGCTACACCTTC
CATSAGGYGYTF
>.|TRBV4-2|.|TRBJ2-5
TGTGCCAGCAGCCAAGCCCTCTCGACCCAGTACTTC
CASSQALSTQYF
>.|TRBV20-1|.|TRBJ1-4
TGCAGTGCTAGAGAACAGGAAAAACTGTTTTTT
CSAREQEKLFF
>.|TRBV11-3|TRBD1|TRBJ2-2
TGTGCCAGCAGGGACAGGGGATCCACCGGGGAGCTGTTTTTT
CASRDRGSTGELFF
>.|TRBV20-1|.|TRBJ1-2
TGCAGTGCTCCGGGGGGCTATGGCTACACCTTC
CSAPGGYGYTF
>.|TRBV7-2|TRBD2|TRBJ2-5
TGTGCCAGCAGACAATCGGCCCGCGGGGGGGAGACCCAGTACTTC
CASRQSARGGETQYF
>.|TRBV3-1/TRBV3-2|.|TRBJ1-1
TGTGCCAGCAGCCACGGGGCTGAAGCTTTCTTT
CASSHGAEAFF
>.|TRBV27|TRBD1|TRBJ2-3
TGTGCCAGCAGTCCATTCCGGGACAGACCCTCCGGAGATACGCAGTATTTT
CASSPFRDRPSGDTQYF
>.|TRBV2|.|TRBJ2-3
TGTGCCAGCGTCTGGCTTCGCACAGATACGCAGTATTTT
CASVWLRTDTQYF
>few|TRBV28|TRBD2|TRBJ2-5
TGTGCCAGCAGTCCTGCGGGGGTCCCTCAAGAGACCCAGTACTTC
CASSPAGVPQETQYF
>.|TRBV7-9|.|TRBJ2-3
TGTGCCAGCAGACCTAACTCAGCGATCCGGAGAACAGATACGCAGTATTTT
CASRPNSAIRRTDTQYF
>.|TRBV5-1|TRBD1|TRBJ1-6
TGCGCCAGCAGCTCAAGGGGGCACTCCTATAATTCACCCCTCCACTTT
CASSSRGHSYNSPLHF
>.|TRBV6-2/TRBV6-3|TRBD1|TRBJ1-1
TGTGCCAGCAGTTCCCTCGGACAGGGGGTCACTGAAGCTTTCTTT
CASSSLGQGVTEAFF
>.|TRBV3-1/TRBV3-2|.|TRBJ1-1
TGTGCCAGCAGCCAAGCAGGGACTCGAGCTGAAGCTTTCTTT
CASSQAGTRAEAFF
>.|TRBV4-2|TRBD2|TRBJ2-7
TGTGCCAGCAGCCCACGCCGCCCCGGGAGGGCCTCCTACGAGCAGTACTTC
CASSPRRPGRASYEQYF
>few|TRBV10-3|.|TRBJ1-5
TGTGCCATCAGTAATACGGGAGATAATCAGCCCCAGCATTTT
CAISNTGDNQPQHF
>.|TRBV6-1|TRBD1|TRBJ1-5
TGTGCCAGCAGTGAGGGACAGGGTATCGGTCAGCCCCAGCATTTT
CASSEGQGIGQPQHF
>few|TRBV3-1/TRBV3-2|.|TRBJ1-4
TGTGCCAGCAGCCAAGTCCTGGGCCTGGGGCCCTCAACTAATGAAAAACTGTTTTTT
CASSQVLGLGPSTNEKLFF
>.|TRBV19|TRBD1|TRBJ2-1
TGTGCCAGTAGTGAGGACAGGTCCCGAGACAATGAGCAGTTCTTC
CASSEDRSRDNEQFF
>.|TRBV7-9|.|TRBJ1-1
TGTGCCAGCAGCTCACCCGGGACTGAAGCTTTCTTT
CASSSPGTEAFF
>few|TRBV25-1|.|TRBJ1-5
TGTGCCAGCAGTGAATTGTATTCGGGACACGCGAGTAGACCCCAGCATTTT
CASSELYSGHASRPQHF
>.|TRBV4-3|TRBD1|TRBJ1-6
TGCGCCAGCAGCCCAGGACAGGGTAATTCACCCCTCCACTTT
CASSPGQGNSPLHF
>once|TRBV6-5|.|TRBJ1-1
TGTGCCAGCAGTTACCCAGGGAGGGACACTGAAGCTTTCTTT
CASSYPGRDTEAFF
>.|TRBV28|TRBD1|TRBJ2-7
TGTGCCAGCAGTTTACTCGGACAGGGGTCCGAGCAGTACTTC
CASSLLGQGSEQYF